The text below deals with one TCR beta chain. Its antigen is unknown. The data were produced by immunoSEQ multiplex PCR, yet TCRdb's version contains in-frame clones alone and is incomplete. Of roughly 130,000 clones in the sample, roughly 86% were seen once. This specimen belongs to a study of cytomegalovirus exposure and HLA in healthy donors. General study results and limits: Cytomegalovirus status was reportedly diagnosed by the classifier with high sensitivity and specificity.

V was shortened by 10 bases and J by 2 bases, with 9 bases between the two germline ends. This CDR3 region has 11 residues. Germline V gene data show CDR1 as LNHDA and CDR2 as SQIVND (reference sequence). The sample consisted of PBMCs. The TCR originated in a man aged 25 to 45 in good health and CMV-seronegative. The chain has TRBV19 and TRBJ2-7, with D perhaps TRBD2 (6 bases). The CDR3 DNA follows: TGTGCCACGGGGGACCCCTACGAGCAGTACTTC. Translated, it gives CATGDPYEQYF.